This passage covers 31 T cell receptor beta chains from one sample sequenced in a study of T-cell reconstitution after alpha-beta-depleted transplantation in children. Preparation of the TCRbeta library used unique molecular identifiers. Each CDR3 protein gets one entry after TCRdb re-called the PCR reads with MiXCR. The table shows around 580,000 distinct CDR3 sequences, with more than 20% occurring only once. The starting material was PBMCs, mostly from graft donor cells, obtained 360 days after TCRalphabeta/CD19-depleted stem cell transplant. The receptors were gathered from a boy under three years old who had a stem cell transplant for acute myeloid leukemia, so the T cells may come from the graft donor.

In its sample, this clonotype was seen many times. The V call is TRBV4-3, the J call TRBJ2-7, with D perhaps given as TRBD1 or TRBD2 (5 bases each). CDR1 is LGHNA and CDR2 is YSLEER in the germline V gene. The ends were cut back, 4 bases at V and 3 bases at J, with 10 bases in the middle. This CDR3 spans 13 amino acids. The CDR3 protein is CASSPRGYYEQYF. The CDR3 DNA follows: TGCGCCAGCAGCCCCCGGGGCTACTACGAGCAGTACTTC.

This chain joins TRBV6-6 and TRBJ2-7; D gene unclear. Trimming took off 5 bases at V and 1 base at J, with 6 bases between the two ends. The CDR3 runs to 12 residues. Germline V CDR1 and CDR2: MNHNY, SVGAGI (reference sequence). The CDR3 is CASSPVSYEQYF. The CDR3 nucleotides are TGTGCCAGCAGTCCAGTTTCCTACGAGCAGTACTTC.

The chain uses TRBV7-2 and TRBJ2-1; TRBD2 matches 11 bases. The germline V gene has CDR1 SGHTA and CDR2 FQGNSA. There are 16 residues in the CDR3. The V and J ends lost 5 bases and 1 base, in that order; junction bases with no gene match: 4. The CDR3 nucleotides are TGTGCCAGCAGCCGTCGACTAGCGGGGTCCTACAATGAGCAGTTCTTC. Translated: CASSRRLAGSYNEQFF.

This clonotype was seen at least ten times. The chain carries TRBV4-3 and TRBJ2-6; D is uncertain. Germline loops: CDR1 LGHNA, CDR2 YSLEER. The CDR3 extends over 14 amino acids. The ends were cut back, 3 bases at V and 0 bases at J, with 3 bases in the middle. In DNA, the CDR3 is TGCGCCAGCAGCCAGGACTCTGGGGCCAACGTCCTGACTTTC. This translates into CASSQDSGANVLTF.

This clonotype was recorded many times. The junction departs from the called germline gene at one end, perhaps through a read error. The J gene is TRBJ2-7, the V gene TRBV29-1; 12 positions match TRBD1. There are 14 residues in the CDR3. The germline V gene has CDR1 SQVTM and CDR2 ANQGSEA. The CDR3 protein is CSVTPPGQGARLLF. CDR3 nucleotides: TGCAGCGTTACACCACCGGGACAGGGGGCGCGTTTGCTCTTC.

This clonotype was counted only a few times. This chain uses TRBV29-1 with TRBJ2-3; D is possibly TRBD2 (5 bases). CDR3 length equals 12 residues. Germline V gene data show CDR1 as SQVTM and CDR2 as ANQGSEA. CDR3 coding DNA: TGCAGTACCGGGGAGAACACAGATACGCAGTATTTT. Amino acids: CSTGENTDTQYF.

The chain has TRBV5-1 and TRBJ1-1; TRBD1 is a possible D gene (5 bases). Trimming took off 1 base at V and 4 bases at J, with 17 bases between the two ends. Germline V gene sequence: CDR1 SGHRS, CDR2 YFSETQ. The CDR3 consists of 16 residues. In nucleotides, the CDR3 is TGCGCCAGCAGCTTGTTTCCAGGGAAGGTGGTCACTGAAGCTTTCTTT. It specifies CASSLFPGKVVTEAFF. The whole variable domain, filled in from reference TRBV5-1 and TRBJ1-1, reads KAGVTQTPRYLIKTRGQQVTLSCSPISGHRSVSWYQQTPGQGLQFLFEYFSETQRNKGNFPGRFSGRQFSNSRSEMNVSTLELGDSALYLCASSLFPGKVVTEAFFGQGTRLTVV.

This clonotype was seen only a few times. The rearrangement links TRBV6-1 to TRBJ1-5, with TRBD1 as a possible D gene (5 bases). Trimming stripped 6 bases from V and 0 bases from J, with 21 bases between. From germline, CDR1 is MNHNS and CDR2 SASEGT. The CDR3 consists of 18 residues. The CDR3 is CASRIRAQGRYSNQPQHF. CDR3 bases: TGTGCCAGCAGAATCCGGGCCCAGGGAAGATATAGCAATCAGCCCCAGCATTTT.

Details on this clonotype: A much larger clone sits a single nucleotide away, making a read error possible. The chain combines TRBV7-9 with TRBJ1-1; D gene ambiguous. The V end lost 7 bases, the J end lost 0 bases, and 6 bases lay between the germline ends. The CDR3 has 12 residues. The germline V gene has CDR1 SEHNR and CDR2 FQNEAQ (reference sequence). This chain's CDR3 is CASNSMNTEAFF. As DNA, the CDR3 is TGTGCCAGCAACTCCATGAACACTGAAGCTTTCTTT.

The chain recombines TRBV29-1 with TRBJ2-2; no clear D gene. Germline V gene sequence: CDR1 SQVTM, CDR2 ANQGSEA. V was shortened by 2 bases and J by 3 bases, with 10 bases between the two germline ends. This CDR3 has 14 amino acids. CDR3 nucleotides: TGCAGCGTTGAAAAGGGTTTCGACACCGGGGAGCTGTTTTTT. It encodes CSVEKGFDTGELFF.

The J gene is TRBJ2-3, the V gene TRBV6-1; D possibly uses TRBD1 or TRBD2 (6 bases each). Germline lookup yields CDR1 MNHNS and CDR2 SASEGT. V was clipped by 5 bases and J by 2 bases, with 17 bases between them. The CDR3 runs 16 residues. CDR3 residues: CASSTLFGGFTDTQYF. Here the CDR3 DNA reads TGTGCCAGCAGTACCCTTTTCGGGGGCTTCACAGATACGCAGTATTTT.

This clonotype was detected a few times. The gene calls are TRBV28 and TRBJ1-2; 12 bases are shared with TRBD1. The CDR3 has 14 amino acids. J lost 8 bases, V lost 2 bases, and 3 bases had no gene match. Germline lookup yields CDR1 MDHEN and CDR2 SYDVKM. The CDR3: CASSLGDRGLGYTF. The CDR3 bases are TGTGCCAGCAGTTTAGGGGACAGGGGGCTAGGCTACACCTTC.

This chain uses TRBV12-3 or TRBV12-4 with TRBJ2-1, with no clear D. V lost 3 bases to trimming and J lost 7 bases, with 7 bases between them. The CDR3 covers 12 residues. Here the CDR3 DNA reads TGTGCCAGCAGTTTTCCCCAAAATGAGCAGTTCTTC. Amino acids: CASSFPQNEQFF.

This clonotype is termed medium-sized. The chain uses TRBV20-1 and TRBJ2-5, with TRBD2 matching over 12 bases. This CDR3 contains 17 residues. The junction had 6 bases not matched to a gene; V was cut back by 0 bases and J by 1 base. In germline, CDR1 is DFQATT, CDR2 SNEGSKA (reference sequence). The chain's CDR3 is CSARELAGGDVQETQYF. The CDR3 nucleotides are TGCAGTGCTAGAGAGCTAGCGGGGGGGGACGTCCAAGAGACCCAGTACTTC.

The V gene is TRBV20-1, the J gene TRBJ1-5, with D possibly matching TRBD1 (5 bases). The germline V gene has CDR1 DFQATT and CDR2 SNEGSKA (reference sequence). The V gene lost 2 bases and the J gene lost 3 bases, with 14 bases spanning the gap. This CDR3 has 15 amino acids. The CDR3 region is CSARSGPGNNQPQHF. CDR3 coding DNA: TGCAGTGCTAGATCCGGCCCAGGGAACAATCAGCCCCAGCATTTT.

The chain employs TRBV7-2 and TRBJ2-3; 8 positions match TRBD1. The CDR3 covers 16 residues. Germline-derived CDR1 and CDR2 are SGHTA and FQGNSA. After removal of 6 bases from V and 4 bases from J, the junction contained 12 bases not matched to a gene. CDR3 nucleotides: TGTGCCAGCAGTTTACAGGGGGTGCTTCAGCCAGATACGCAGTATTTT. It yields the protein CASSLQGVLQPDTQYF.

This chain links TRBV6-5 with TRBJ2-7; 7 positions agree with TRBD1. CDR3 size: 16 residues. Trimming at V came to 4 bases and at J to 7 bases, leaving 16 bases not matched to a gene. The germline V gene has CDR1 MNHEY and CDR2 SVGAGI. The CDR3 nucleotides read TGTGCCAGCAGTTCAGAAACCGGGACAGAAGCCTTAGAGCAGTACGTC. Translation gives CASSSETGTEALEQYV.

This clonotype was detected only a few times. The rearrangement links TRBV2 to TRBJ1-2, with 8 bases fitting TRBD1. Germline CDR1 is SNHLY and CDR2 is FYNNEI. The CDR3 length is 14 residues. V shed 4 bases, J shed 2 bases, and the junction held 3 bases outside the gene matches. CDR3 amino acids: CASSGDRNNYGYTF. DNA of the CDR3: TGTGCCAGCAGTGGGGACAGGAACAACTATGGCTACACCTTC.

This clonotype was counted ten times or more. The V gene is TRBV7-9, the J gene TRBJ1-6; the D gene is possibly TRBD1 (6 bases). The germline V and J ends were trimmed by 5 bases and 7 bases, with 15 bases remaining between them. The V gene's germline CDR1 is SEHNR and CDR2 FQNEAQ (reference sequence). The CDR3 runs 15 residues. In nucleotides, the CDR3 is TGTGCCAGCAGCGGGAAGGACAGCCCGAATTCACCCCTCCACTTT. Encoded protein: CASSGKDSPNSPLHF.

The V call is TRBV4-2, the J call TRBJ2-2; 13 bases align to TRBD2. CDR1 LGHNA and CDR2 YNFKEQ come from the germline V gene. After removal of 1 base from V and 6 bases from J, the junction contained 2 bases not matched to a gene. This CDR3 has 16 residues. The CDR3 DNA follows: TGTGCCAGCAGCCAAGCACTAGCGGGGGGGCCCGGGGAGCTGTTTTTT. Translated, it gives CASSQALAGGPGELFF.

The CDR3 region is CAISDPGGIAKNIQYF. The DNA of the CDR3 is TGTGCCATCAGTGACCCAGGGGGCATAGCCAAAAACATTCAGTACTTC. The chain is built from TRBV10-3 and TRBJ2-4, with 8 bases lining up with TRBD1. Germline V gene lookup returns CDR1 ENHRY and CDR2 SYGVKD. The CDR3 spans 16 residues. The trim removed 3 bases at V and 0 bases at J, leaving 4 bases unmatched.

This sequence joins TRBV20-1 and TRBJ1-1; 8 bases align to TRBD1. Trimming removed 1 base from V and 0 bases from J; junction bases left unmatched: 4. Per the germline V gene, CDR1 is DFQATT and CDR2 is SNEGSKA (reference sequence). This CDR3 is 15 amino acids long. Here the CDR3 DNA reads TGCAGTGCTAGAGCCAGGGGGCAGGTGAACACTGAAGCTTTCTTT. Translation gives CSARARGQVNTEAFF.

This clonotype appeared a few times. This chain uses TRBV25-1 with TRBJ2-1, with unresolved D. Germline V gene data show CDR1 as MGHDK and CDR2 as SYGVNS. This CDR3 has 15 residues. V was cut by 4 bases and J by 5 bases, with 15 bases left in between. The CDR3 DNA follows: TGTGCCAGCAGTGTATGGGCCGGGTCCAACAATGAGCAGTTCTTC. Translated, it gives CASSVWAGSNNEQFF.

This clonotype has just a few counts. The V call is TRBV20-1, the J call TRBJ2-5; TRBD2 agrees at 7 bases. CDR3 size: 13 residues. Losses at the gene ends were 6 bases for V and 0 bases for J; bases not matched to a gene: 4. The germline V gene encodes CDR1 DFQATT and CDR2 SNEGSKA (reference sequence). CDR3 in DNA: TGCAGTGCCCCGGGACTATACCAAGAGACCCAGTACTTC. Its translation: CSAPGLYQETQYF.

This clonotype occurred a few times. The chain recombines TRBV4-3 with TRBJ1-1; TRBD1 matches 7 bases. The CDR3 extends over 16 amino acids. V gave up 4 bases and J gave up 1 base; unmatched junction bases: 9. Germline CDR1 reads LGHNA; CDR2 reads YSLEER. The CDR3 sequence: CASSRQGGGKNTEAFF. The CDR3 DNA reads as TGCGCCAGCAGCCGACAGGGAGGGGGTAAGAACACTGAAGCTTTCTTT.

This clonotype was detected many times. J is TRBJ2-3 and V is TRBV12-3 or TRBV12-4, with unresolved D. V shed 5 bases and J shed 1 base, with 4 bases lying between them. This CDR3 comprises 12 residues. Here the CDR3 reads CASSGGTDTQYF. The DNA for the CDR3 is TGTGCCAGCAGTGGTGGCACAGATACGCAGTATTTT.

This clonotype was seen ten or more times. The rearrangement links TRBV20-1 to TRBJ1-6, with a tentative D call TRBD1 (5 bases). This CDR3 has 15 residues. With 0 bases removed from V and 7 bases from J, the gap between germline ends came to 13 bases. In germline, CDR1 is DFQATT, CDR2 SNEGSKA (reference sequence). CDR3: CSAREGKGRNSPLHF. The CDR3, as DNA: TGCAGTGCTAGAGAAGGGAAGGGACGGAATTCACCCCTCCACTTT.

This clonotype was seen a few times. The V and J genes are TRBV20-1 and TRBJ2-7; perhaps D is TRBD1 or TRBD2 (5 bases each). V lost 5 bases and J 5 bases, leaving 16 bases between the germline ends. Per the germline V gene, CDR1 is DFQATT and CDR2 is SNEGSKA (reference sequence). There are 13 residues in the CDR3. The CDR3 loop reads CSAAGDGNNEQYV. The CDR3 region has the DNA TGCAGTGCTGCCGGGGACGGGAACAACGAGCAGTACGTC.

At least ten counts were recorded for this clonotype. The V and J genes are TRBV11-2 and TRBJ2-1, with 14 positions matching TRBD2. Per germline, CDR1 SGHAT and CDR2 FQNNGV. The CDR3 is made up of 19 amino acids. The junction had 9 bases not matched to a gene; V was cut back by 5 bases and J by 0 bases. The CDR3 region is CASSHRTSGGFSSYNEQFF. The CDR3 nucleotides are TGTGCCAGCAGCCACCGGACTAGCGGGGGGTTCAGCTCCTACAATGAGCAGTTCTTC.

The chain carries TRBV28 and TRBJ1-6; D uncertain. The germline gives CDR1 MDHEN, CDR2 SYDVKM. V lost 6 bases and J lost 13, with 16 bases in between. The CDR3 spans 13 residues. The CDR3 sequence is CASRLDSTGPLHF. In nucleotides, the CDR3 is TGTGCCAGCAGGTTGGACTCAACGGGCCCCCTCCACTTT.

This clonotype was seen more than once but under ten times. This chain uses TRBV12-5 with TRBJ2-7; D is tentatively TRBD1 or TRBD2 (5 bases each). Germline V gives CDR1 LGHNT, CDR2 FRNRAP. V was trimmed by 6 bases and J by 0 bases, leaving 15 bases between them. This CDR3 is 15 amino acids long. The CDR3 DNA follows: TGTGCTAGTGGCTATGGGGGATTAAGCTCCTACGAGCAGTACTTC. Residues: CASGYGGLSSYEQYF.